This T cell receptor (beta chain) appears in the sequencing data of a study of blood T cell repertoires in COVID-19. Using immunoSEQ multiplex PCR, the repertoire was profiled, and TCRdb retains in-frame clones only, with some absent. The sample lists over 400,000 clones; roughly nine tenths were seen once. Germline CDR1 and CDR2: LGHDT and YNNKEL (reference sequence). V shed 2 bases and J shed 8 bases, with 3 bases lying between them. This CDR3 contains 11 residues. The TCR comes from a woman in her fifties or sixties with COVID-19, enrolled during active disease. The sample comprised peripheral blood. The chain uses TRBV3-1 (or the pseudogene TRBV3-2) and TRBJ2-2; D is uncertain. This CDR3 reads CASSQRGELFF. In DNA form, the CDR3 reads TGTGCCAGCAGCCAACGGGGGGAGCTGTTTTTT.